Below, 7 T cell receptor beta chains from the same sample are listed, as sequenced in a study of T cells in Graves' hyperthyroidism and ophthalmopathy. TCR beta CDR3 regions were amplified from RNA. The HTBI set primed first-round TCR CDR3 RT-PCR. TCRdb recomputed calls from the multiplex PCR reads with MiXCR, one row per CDR3 protein. The table records some 510,000 distinct CDR3 sequences, about 45% of them present only once. The source material was peripheral blood or thyroid tissue (not recorded which). These receptors were obtained from a woman aged 18-29 years with Graves' hyperthyroidism.

This clonotype was counted only a few times. The J gene is TRBJ2-5, the V gene TRBV5-1; unclear D gene. Trimming stripped 0 bases from V and 4 bases from J, with 10 bases between. CDR3 length: 14 residues. Looked up from germline, CDR1 is SGHRS and CDR2 is YFSETQ. The CDR3 region has the DNA TGCGCCAGCAGCTTGGTCAACGTCGCAGAGACCCAGTACTTC. Protein: CASSLVNVAETQYF. The full variable domain, with the rest looked up from reference TRBV5-1 and TRBJ2-5, is KAGVTQTPRYLIKTRGQQVTLSCSPISGHRSVSWYQQTPGQGLQFLFEYFSETQRNKGNFPGRFSGRQFSNSRSEMNVSTLELGDSALYLCASSLVNVAETQYFGPGTRLLVL.

The CDR3 DNA is TGCGCCAGCAGCACAGGACAGATCCAAGAGACCCAGTACTTC. It yields the protein CASSTGQIQETQYF. V usage is TRBV5-1 and J usage is TRBJ2-5, with a weak D call TRBD1 (6 bases). CDR3 length: 14 amino acids. Germline V gives CDR1 SGHRS, CDR2 YFSETQ. The V end lost 4 bases, the J end lost 1 base, and 11 bases lay between the germline ends.

The V call is TRBV24-1, the J call TRBJ2-1; weak D call: TRBD2 (5 bases). CDR1 and CDR2 from the germline V gene are KGHDR and SFDVKD. CDR3 length equals 11 residues. V was trimmed by 7 bases and J by 9 bases, leaving 9 bases between them. This chain's CDR3 is CATRNEGEQFF. The CDR3 nucleotides are TGTGCCACCAGGAACGAGGGTGAGCAGTTCTTC.

This clonotype was seen just once. The rearrangement joins TRBV29-1 to TRBJ2-6; the match to TRBD2 covers 7 bases. Germline V gene lookup returns CDR1 SQVTM and CDR2 ANQGSEA. This CDR3 has 17 residues. After removal of 0 bases from V and 0 bases from J, the junction contained 5 bases not matched to a gene. The CDR3 loop is CSVEETSYSSGANVLTF. As DNA, the CDR3 is TGCAGCGTTGAAGAGACTAGCTACAGCTCTGGGGCCAACGTCCTGACTTTC.

The rearrangement uses TRBV29-1 and TRBJ2-3; D might be TRBD2 (5 bases). The ends were cut back, 7 bases at V and 1 base at J, with 12 bases in the middle. CDR3 length equals 13 residues. Germline CDR1 reads SQVTM; CDR2 reads ANQGSEA. The chain's CDR3 is CSAPMRGTDTQYF. DNA of the CDR3: TGCAGCGCCCCGATGCGGGGCACAGATACGCAGTATTTT.

J is TRBJ2-7 and V is TRBV11-1; 11 bases align to TRBD2. The CDR3 sequence is 14 residues long. V lost 5 bases, J lost 5 bases, and 5 bases stayed unmatched. Germline V gene lookup returns CDR1 SGHAT and CDR2 FQDESV (reference sequence). The CDR3 bases are TGTGCCAGCAGCCCCCTTAGCGGGGGGGACGAGCAGTACTTC. It translates to CASSPLSGGDEQYF. Using reference TRBV11-1 and TRBJ2-7 for the parts outside the CDR3, the full variable domain is EAEVAQSPRYKITEKSQAVAFWCDPISGHATLYWYRQILGQGPELLVQFQDESVVDDSQLPKDRFSAERLKGVDSTLKIQPAELGDSAMYLCASSPLSGGDEQYFGPGTRLTVT.

The rearrangement uses TRBV11-1 and TRBJ1-5, with a weak D call TRBD1 (5 bases). V was shortened by 3 bases and J by 5 bases, with 8 bases between the two germline ends. Germline V CDR1 and CDR2: SGHAT, FQDESV (reference sequence). This CDR3 is built from 13 residues. Written as DNA, the CDR3 is TGTGCCAGCAGCTTCAACAGGTATCAGCCCCAGCATTTT. Amino acid sequence: CASSFNRYQPQHF.